The T cell receptor beta chain described here comes from a study of T cell repertoires in cytomegalovirus infection. About the research overall: An indication of both CMV infection and matching HLA type came from public TCR beta signatures.

A word on this clonotype: Its target is not known.

MiXCR, run by TCRdb on the reads, gives a single entry per CDR3 protein. The table lists about 180,000 distinct CDR3 sequences, 15% to 20% of them singletons. The CDR3 spans 15 residues. Trimming removed 2 bases from V and 2 bases from J, with 11 bases in between. Germline-derived CDR1 and CDR2 are MDHEN and SYDVKM. Broader study findings: It was HLA-C-restricted CMV-specific TCR beta clonotypes that dominated the response ex vivo. People with CMV and the relevant HLA were identified by cumulative public TCR beta family frequency.

Sample: CD8+ T cells from PBMCs. The clonotype comes from a human donor in good health (CMV status not recorded). Some clones in this sample may be carry-over from other donors' samples. This chain connects TRBV28 to TRBJ2-3, with D uncertain. The CDR3 bases are TGTGCCAGCAGTTTAAGTACTTCGGACACAGATACGCAGTATTTT. Translation: CASSLSTSDTDTQYF.